This TCR beta chain derives from a study of T cells in localized non-small cell lung cancer. On this clone: What it recognizes is unknown.

Clones were sequenced by immunoSEQ multiplex PCR, and TCRdb holds only the in-frame ones, with some missing. Of some 40,000 clones listed, approximately 94% are singletons. Study-wide results and caveats: Longer survival (overall) was linked to higher T cell density in blood.

The sequenced sample was peripheral blood, obtained before any cancer treatment. The source of this sequence is a female donor aged 60 or older with stage I lung adenocarcinoma.

CDR3: CASSPTEGRLKAFF. Written as DNA, the CDR3 is TGTGCCAGCAGCCCAACTGAAGGACGGCTAAAAGCTTTCTTT. V and J are TRBV7-2 and TRBJ1-1; the D is unclear. V dropped 5 bases and J dropped 9 bases, with 19 bases sitting between them. This CDR3 contains 14 residues. Germline assignment: CDR1 SGHTA and CDR2 FQGNSA.